The T cell receptor (beta chain) under discussion was sequenced for a study of OX40 agonist ivuxolimab in advanced cancers. About the study: Patients were dosed with the agonistic anti-OX40 (CD134) antibody ivuxolimab. Recorded diagnoses for dose-escalation patients were hepatocellular carcinoma, melanoma, renal cell or head and neck cancer. General study findings and limits: Researchers report that CD8+ T cells had, on average, more expanded clones than CD4+.

V lost 5 bases, J lost 6 bases, and 4 bases lay in between. CDR1 and CDR2 from the germline V gene are SQVTM and ANQGSEA. The CDR3 length is 10 residues. A word on this clone: Its antigen is unknown.

Method: immunoSEQ multiplex PCR; TCRdb's copy keeps in-frame clones and lacks some. This table has just over 90,000 clones, 94% appearing once. Sample: CD4+ or CD8+ T cells sorted from blood, taken in a trial of the OX40 agonist ivuxolimab. The rearrangement links TRBV29-1 to TRBJ2-2; no definite D call. The sequence was collected from an adult with an advanced solid tumor such as melanoma, head and neck, liver or kidney cancer. The CDR3 coding sequence is TGCAGCGTTTCAGCCGGGGAGCTGTTTTTT. Amino acid sequence: CSVSAGELFF.